The clone carrying this T cell receptor (beta chain) was observed a handful of times. Its antigen is currently unknown. Germline values: CDR1 MNHEY, CDR2 SVGAGI. V was shortened by 4 bases and J by 2 bases, with 9 bases between the two germline ends. The CDR3 spans 14 residues. At the time of sampling, donors were nominally healthy, though unrecorded immune exposures were likely. The PCR contained 60 Vbeta and 13 Jbeta primers. Produced via immunoSEQ multiplex PCR; TCRdb's table is partial and in-frame only. The data hold around 150,000 clones, with 64% observed a single time. This sample stems from a study of cytomegalovirus exposure and HLA in healthy donors. Regarding the study as a whole: Common viral pathogens (according to a later analysis) appeared linked to several of the most significant clusters.

This chain links TRBV6-5 with TRBJ1-3; D remains ambiguous. Sequencing input: PBMCs. This TCR was recovered from a woman aged 25 to 45 in good health and CMV-seropositive. In DNA form, the CDR3 reads TGTGCCAGCAGTTCAACAGTTACTGGAAACACCATATATTTT. Its protein is CASSSTVTGNTIYF.